The 9 T cell receptor beta chains below all came from one sample that was sequenced in a study of patients and donors after allogeneic stem cell transplantation. One entry per CDR3 protein results from TCRdb running MiXCR on the RT-PCR reads. The profile shows around 29,000 distinct CDR3 sequences, less than 45% of them singletons. Sequencing was done on a sample of blood, either unsorted or a sorted T cell fraction (not recorded which). These receptors came from a human donor who was either an allogeneic HSCT recipient or a stem cell or donor lymphocyte infusion donor (not recorded which). It is not recorded whose cells these are; they may come from a transplant donor.

This clonotype was observed a handful of times. The chain employs TRBV7-9 and TRBJ1-6; no firm D call. Germline V gives CDR1 SEHNR, CDR2 FQNEAQ (reference sequence). The CDR3 spans 12 residues. Trimming cost V 5 bases and J 6 bases, with 5 bases left between them. The CDR3 loop reads CASSLVNSPLHF. The CDR3 nucleotides are TGTGCCAGCAGCCTCGTTAATTCACCCCTCCACTTT.

This clonotype has a count of ten or more. The chain carries TRBV20-1 and TRBJ1-2, with 7 bases identical to TRBD1. With 5 bases clipped from V and 2 bases from J, the junction kept 5 bases outside the gene matches. The CDR3 runs 13 residues. In germline, CDR1 is DFQATT, CDR2 SNEGSKA (reference sequence). DNA for the CDR3: TGCAGTGCTTTGGGACAGAACAACTATGGCTACACCTTC. It yields the protein CSALGQNNYGYTF.

This clonotype has ten or more counts. The rearrangement links TRBV6-2 or TRBV6-3 to TRBJ1-1; 9 positions match TRBD1. With 8 bases clipped from V and 5 bases from J, the junction kept 9 bases outside the gene matches. The CDR3 contains 14 residues. Per the germline V gene, CDR1 is MNHEY and CDR2 is SVGEGT. The CDR3 DNA reads TGTGCCAGCGGAAAATACAGGGGGCAGACTGAAGCTTTCTTT. Translating gives CASGKYRGQTEAFF.

The V gene is TRBV6-5, the J gene TRBJ2-2, with 11 bases matching TRBD2. J was trimmed by 0 bases and V by 2 bases; bases with no gene match: 11. CDR1 is MNHEY and CDR2 is SVGAGI in the germline V gene. This CDR3 spans 20 amino acids. This CDR3 is CASSYPSTSGVPANTGELFF. The CDR3, as DNA: TGTGCCAGCAGTTACCCATCGACTAGCGGGGTACCCGCGAACACCGGGGAGCTGTTTTTT.

This clonotype occurred a few times. This chain's CDR3 is CASSQDYGNEKLFF. CDR3 nucleotides: TGTGCCAGCAGCCAAGATTACGGGAATGAAAAACTGTTTTTT. The genes are TRBV14 and TRBJ1-4; no definite D call. Germline V gene sequence: CDR1 SGHDN, CDR2 FVKESK. The CDR3 covers 14 residues. Trimming pared 0 bases from V and 5 bases from J, leaving 7 bases between.

The rearrangement uses TRBV29-1 and TRBJ2-5; a possible D gene is TRBD2 (5 bases). The V gene lost 7 bases and the J gene lost 5 bases, with 23 bases spanning the gap. The length of the CDR3 is 15 residues. The V gene's germline CDR1 is SQVTM and CDR2 ANQGSEA. The CDR3 sequence is CSALWPPGIGETQYF. CDR3 DNA: TGCAGCGCCCTATGGCCCCCCGGGATAGGGGAGACCCAGTACTTC.

The rearrangement joins TRBV5-1 to TRBJ2-3; D not resolved. The CDR3 is made up of 15 amino acids. Trimming left V 4 bases short and J 2 bases short, with 14 bases between. CDR1 and CDR2 from the germline V gene are SGHRS and YFSETQ. CDR3 DNA: TGCGCCAGCAGCCTATACAGCCAAACCACAGATACGCAGTATTTT. Translation gives CASSLYSQTTDTQYF.

This clonotype has more than one count but fewer than ten. This chain uses TRBV20-1 with TRBJ1-2; 9 positions agree with TRBD1. The length of the CDR3 is 14 residues. Looked up from germline, CDR1 is DFQATT and CDR2 is SNEGSKA (reference sequence). Unmatched junction bases numbered 5, after V lost 5 bases and J lost 1 base. CDR3 DNA: TGCAGTGCTCGGGACAGGGAACATAACTATGGCTACACCTTC. Translation gives CSARDREHNYGYTF.

This chain uses TRBV11-2 with TRBJ2-1; the D gene could be TRBD1 or TRBD2 (6 bases each). Germline CDR1 SGHAT, CDR2 FQNNGV. The CDR3 length is 15 residues. The ends were cut back, 5 bases at V and 1 base at J, with 12 bases in the middle. The CDR3 region has the DNA TGTGCCAGCAGCAGGGGGGACTTTTCCTACAATGAGCAGTTCTTC. Translation: CASSRGDFSYNEQFF.